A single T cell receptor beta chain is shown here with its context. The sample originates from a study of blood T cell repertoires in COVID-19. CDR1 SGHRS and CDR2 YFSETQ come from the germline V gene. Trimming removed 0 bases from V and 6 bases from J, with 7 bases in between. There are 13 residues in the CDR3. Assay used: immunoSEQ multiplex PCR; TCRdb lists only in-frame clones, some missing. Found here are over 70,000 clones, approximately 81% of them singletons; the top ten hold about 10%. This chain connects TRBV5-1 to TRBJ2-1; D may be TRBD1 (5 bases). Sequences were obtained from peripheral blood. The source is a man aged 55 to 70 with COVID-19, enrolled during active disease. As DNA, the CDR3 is TGCGCCAGCAGCTTGGGACAGAGCAATGAGCAGTTCTTC. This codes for CASSLGQSNEQFF.